This T cell receptor (beta chain) was documented in a study of blood T cell repertoires in COVID-19. Overall study context: From T cells, B-cell-depleted T cells, or PBMCs came the material, which was cDNA or gDNA.

The CDR3 has 14 residues. Trimming left V 10 bases short and J 0 bases short, with 13 bases between. Germline V lookup: CDR1 LNHDA, CDR2 SQIVND (reference sequence). Per the original methods: Estimates of nucleated cell counts were drawn from the amplification of reference gene primers. Here immunoSEQ multiplex PCR was the method, and the copy in TCRdb shows in-frame clones only, minus some. Clone size and V and J calls were adopted from that table, with D and trimming inferred from the DNA. This sample has 65,000 to 80,000 clones, with approximately 80% found just once. This clonotype was obtained from a man aged 50-59 years with acute or convalescent COVID-19. V usage is TRBV19 and J usage is TRBJ1-5; D perhaps matches TRBD1 (5 bases). Sequencing was carried out using peripheral blood. CDR3 nucleotide sequence: TGTGCCACAGGGAAAATAAGTAGCAATCAGCCCCAGCATTTT. This gives the protein CATGKISSNQPQHF.